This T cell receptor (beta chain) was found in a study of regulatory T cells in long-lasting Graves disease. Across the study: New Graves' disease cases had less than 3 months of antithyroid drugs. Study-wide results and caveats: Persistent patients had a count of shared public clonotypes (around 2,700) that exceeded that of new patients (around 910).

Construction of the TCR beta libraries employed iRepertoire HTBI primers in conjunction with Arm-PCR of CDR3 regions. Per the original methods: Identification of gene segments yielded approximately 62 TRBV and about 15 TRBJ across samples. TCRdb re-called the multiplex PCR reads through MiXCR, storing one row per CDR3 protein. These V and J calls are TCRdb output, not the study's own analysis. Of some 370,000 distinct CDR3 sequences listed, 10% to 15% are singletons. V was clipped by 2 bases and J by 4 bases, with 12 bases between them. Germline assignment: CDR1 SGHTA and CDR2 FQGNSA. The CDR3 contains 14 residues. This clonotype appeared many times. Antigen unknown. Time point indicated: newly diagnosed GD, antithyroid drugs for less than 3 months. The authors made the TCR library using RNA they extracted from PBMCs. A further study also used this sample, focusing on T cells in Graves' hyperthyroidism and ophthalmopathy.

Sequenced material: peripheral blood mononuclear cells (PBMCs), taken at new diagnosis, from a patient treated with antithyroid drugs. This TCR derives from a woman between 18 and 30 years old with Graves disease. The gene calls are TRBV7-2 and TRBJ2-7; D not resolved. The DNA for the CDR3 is TGTGCCAGCAGCTTACGGGCGGACGGGTACGAGCAGTACGTC. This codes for CASSLRADGYEQYV.